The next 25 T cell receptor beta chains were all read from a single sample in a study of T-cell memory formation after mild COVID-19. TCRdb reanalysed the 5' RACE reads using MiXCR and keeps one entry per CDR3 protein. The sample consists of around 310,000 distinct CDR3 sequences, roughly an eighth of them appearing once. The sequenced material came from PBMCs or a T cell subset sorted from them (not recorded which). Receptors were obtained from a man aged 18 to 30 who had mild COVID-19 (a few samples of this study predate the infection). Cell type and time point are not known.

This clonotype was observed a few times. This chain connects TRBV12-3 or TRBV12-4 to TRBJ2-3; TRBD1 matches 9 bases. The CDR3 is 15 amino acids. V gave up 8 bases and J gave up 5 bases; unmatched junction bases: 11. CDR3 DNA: TGTGCCAGCCGCCGGGACAGGGTTTTAGGAGATACGCAGTATTTT. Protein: CASRRDRVLGDTQYF.

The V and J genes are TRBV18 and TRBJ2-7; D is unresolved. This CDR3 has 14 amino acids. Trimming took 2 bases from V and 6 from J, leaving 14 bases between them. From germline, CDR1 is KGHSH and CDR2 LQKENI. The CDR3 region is CASSPSAVKVEQYF. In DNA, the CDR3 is TGTGCCAGCTCACCATCGGCAGTAAAGGTCGAGCAGTACTTC.

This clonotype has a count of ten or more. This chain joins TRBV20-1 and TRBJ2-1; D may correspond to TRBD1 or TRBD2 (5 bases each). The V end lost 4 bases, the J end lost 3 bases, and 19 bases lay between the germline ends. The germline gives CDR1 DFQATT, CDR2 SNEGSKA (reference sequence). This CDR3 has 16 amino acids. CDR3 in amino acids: CSAITGQGGFYNEQFF. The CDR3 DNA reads TGCAGTGCTATCACGGGGCAGGGTGGTTTCTACAATGAGCAGTTCTTC.

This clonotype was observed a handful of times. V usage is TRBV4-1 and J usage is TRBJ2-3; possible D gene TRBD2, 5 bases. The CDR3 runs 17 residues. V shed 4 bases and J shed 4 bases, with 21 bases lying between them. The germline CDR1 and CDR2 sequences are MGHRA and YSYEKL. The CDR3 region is CASSRSLEEVRADTQYF. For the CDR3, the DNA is TGCGCCAGCAGCCGGTCACTAGAAGAGGTCCGGGCAGATACGCAGTATTTT.

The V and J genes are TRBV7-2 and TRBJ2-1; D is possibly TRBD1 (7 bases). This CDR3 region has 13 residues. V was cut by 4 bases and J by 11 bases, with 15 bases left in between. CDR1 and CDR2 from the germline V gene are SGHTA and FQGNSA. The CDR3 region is CASSSRGDSKQFF. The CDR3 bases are TGTGCCAGCAGCTCCCGCGGGGACAGTAAGCAGTTCTTC.

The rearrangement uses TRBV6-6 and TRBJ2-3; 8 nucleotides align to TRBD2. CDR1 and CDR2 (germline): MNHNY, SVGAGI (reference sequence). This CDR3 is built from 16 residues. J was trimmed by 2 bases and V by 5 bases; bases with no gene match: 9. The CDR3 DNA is TGTGCCAGCAGTCCCCCGAGTAGCGGGGCCACAGATACGCAGTATTTT. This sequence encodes CASSPPSSGATDTQYF.

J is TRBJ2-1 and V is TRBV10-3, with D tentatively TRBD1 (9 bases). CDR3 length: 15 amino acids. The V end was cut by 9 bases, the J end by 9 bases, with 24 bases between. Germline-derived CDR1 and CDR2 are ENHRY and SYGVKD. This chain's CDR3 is CAMERGTGSRSEQFF. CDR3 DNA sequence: TGTGCCATGGAGCGGGGGACAGGGTCGAGGAGTGAGCAGTTCTTC.

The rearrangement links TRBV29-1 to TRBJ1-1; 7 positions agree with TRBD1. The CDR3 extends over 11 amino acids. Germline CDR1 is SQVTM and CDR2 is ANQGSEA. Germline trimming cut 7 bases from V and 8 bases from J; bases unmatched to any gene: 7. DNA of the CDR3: TGCAGCGCTAAGAGGGACAGCGAAGCTTTCTTT. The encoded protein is CSAKRDSEAFF.

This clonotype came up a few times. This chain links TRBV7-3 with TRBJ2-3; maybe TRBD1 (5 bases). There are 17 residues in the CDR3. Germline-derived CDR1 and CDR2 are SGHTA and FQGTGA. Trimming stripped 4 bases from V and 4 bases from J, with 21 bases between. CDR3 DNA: TGTGCCAGCAGCTCCCCCCCCGGCAGGGAAGAATCAGATACGCAGTATTTT. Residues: CASSSPPGREESDTQYF.

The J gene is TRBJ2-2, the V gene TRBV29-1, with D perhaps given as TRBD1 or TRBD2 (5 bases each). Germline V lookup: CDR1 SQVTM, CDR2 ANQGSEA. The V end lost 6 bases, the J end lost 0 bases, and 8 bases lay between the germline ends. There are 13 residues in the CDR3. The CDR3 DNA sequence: TGCAGCGTCGGGGCCCCGAACACCGGGGAGCTGTTTTTT. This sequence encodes CSVGAPNTGELFF.

DNA for the CDR3: TGTGCCAGCAGCTCCTGGGCGCGCTCTGGGGCCAACGTCCTGACTTTC. Its protein is CASSSWARSGANVLTF. The J gene is TRBJ2-6, the V gene TRBV11-2, with D unresolved. This CDR3 is built from 16 residues. V gave up 4 bases and J gave up 0 bases, with 10 bases separating them. Germline V gene lookup returns CDR1 SGHAT and CDR2 FQNNGV.

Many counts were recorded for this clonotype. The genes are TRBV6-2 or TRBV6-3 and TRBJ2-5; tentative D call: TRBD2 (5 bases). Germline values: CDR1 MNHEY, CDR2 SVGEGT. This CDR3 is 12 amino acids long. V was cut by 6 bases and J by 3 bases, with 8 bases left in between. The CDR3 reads CASSSAEETQYF. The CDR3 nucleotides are TGTGCCAGCAGCTCAGCGGAAGAGACCCAGTACTTC.

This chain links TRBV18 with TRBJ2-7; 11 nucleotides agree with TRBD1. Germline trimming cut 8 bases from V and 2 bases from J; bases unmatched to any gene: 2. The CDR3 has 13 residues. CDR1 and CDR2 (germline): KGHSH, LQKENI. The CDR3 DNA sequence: TGTGCCAGCGGACAGGGGGCAACCTACGAGCAGTACGTC. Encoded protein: CASGQGATYEQYV.

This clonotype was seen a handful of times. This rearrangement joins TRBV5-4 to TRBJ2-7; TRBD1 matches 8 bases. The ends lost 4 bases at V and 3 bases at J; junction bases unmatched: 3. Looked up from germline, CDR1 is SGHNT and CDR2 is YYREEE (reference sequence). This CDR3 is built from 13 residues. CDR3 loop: CASSRGTGYEQYF. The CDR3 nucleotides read TGTGCCAGCAGCCGGGGGACAGGCTACGAGCAGTACTTC.

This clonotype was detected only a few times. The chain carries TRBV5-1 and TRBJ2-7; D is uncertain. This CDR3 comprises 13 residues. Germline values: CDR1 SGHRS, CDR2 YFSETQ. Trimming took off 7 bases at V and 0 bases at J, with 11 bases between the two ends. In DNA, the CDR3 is TGCGCCAGCTCCTTCCAGGTCTCCTACGAGCAGTACTTC. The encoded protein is CASSFQVSYEQYF.

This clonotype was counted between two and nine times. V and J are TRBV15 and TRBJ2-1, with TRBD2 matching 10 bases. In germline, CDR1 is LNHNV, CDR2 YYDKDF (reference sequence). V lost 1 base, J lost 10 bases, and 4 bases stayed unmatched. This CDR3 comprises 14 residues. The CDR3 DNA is TGTGCCACCAGCAGAGCGGTAGCGGGGGGAGAGCAGTTCTTC. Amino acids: CATSRAVAGGEQFF.

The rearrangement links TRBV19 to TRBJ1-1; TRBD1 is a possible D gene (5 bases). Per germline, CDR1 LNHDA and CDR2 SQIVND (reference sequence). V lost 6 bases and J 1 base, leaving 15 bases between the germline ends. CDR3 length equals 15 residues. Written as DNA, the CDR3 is TGTGCCAGTAGCCTCGTGGGGCAGAGGAACACTGAAGCTTTCTTT. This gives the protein CASSLVGQRNTEAFF.

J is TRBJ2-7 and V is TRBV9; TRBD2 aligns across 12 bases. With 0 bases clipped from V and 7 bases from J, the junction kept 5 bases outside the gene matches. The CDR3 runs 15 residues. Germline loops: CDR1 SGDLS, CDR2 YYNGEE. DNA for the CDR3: TGTGCCAGCAGCGTAGCAGGACTAGCGGGGTCGGAGCAGTACTTC. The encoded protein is CASSVAGLAGSEQYF.

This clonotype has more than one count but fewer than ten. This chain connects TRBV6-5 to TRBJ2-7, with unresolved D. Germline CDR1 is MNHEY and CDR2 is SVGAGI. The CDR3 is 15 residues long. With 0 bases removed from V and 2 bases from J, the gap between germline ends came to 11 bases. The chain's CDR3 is CASSYSNIGTYEQYF. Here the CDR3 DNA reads TGTGCCAGCAGTTACTCGAATATAGGGACCTACGAGCAGTACTTC.

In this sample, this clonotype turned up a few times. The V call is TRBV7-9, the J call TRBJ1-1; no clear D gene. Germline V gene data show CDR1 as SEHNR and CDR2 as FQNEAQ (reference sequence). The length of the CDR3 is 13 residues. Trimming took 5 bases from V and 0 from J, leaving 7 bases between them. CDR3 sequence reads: CASSRLVNTEAFF. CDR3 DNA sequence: TGTGCCAGCAGCCGCCTGGTGAACACTGAAGCTTTCTTT.

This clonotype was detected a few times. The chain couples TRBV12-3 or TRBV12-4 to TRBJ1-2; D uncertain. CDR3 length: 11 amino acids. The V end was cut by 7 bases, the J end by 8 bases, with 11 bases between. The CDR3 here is CASTLRGGYTF. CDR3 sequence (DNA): TGTGCCAGCACCCTACGCGGAGGCTACACCTTC.

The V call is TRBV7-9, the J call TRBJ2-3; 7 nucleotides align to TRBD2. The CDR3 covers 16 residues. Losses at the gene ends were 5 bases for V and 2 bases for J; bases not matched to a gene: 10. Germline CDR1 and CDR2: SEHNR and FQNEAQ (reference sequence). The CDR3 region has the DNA TGTGCCAGCAGCCCCCTGGGGCGGGGGACCACAGATACGCAGTATTTT. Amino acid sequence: CASSPLGRGTTDTQYF.

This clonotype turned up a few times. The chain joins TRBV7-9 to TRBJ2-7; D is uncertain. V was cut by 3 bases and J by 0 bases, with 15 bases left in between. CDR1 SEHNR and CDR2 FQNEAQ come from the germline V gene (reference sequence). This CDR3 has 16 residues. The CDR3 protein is CASSFLGGVSSYEQYF. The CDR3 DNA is TGTGCCAGCAGCTTCCTGGGCGGTGTAAGCTCCTACGAGCAGTACTTC.

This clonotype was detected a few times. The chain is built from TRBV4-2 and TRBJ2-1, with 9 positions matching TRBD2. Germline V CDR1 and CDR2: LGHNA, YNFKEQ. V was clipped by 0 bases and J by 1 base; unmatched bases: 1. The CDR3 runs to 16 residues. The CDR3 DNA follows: TGTGCCAGCAGCCAAGATACTAGCGGGTCCTACAATGAGCAGTTCTTC. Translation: CASSQDTSGSYNEQFF.

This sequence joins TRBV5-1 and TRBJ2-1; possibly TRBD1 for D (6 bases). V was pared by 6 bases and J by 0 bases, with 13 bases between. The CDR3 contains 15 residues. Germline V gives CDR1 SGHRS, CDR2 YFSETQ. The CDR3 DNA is TGCGCCAGCAAGGTACAGGGAAACTCCTACAATGAGCAGTTCTTC. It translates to CASKVQGNSYNEQFF.